Given below is one T cell receptor (beta chain) in context. Its antigen is as yet unknown. Libraries were prepared by immunoSEQ multiplex PCR; TCRdb keeps only in-frame clonotypes and omits some of them. Altogether 90,000 to 130,000 clones are present, 85% to 95% being singletons, with the ten largest covering more than 0.95%. These data come from a study of graft-versus-host responses after intestinal transplantation. Study background: Anti-thymocyte globulin induction, then tacrolimus and steroids for around three years, went to all recipients. Points from the study as a whole: There were GvH clones found in recipient marrow, and some of them appeared first in ileum or blood. High graft-versus-host to host-versus-graft clonal ratios were found in allografts of patients who had graft-donor T cell macrochimerism.

The specimen was unstimulated CD8+ T cells sorted from spleen or lymph node cells, collected before transplant. The receptor was isolated from a human donor who was the organ donor for an intestinal transplant.

CDR3 sequence reads: CASSLSGNYEQYF. The CDR3 nucleotides read TGTGCCAGCAGTTTATCAGGGAACTACGAGCAGTACTTC. This chain links TRBV27 with TRBJ2-7, with D hard to call. The CDR3 extends over 13 amino acids. From germline, CDR1 is MNHEY and CDR2 SMNVEV (reference sequence). V lost 0 bases and J lost 3, with 6 bases in between.